The next 26 T cell receptor beta chains were all read from a single sample in a study of T-cell reconstitution after alpha-beta-depleted transplantation in children. The authors prepared the TCRbeta library with unique molecular identifiers. TCRdb reanalysed the PCR reads using MiXCR and keeps one entry per CDR3 protein. The table records some 350,000 distinct CDR3 sequences, 15% to 20% of them present only once. Source: PBMCs, mostly from graft donor cells, taken 360 days after TCRalphabeta/CD19-depleted stem cell transplant. The receptors come from a male patient under 10 years old who had a stem cell transplant for acute lymphoblastic leukemia, so the T cells may come from the graft donor.

This chain uses TRBV12-3 or TRBV12-4 with TRBJ2-7, with TRBD2 as a possible D gene (5 bases). Trimming left V 2 bases short and J 4 bases short, with 12 bases between. The CDR3 has 14 amino acids. The CDR3 sequence: CASSLIQSGYEQYF. The CDR3 coding sequence is TGTGCCAGCAGTTTAATCCAGTCGGGATACGAGCAGTACTTC.

This clonotype was seen more than once but under ten times. The rearrangement uses TRBV7-9 and TRBJ1-3, with D unresolved. Germline values: CDR1 SEHNR, CDR2 FQNEAQ (reference sequence). This CDR3 has 13 residues. The germline V and J ends were trimmed by 4 bases and 2 bases, with 6 bases remaining between them. CDR3 sequence (DNA): TGTGCCAGCAGCTCAGCCCCTGGAAACACCATATATTTT. Translated: CASSSAPGNTIYF.

This sequence joins TRBV18 and TRBJ1-1; 11 bases map to TRBD1. The CDR3 covers 17 residues. CDR1 is KGHSH, CDR2 LQKENI, per germline. Losses at the gene ends were 0 bases for V and 4 bases for J; bases not matched to a gene: 7. The CDR3 bases are TGTGCCAGCTCACCACCGCGAACCGGGACAGGGGGCACTGAAGCTTTCTTT. It specifies CASSPPRTGTGGTEAFF.

This clonotype was seen many times. The gene calls are TRBV29-1 and TRBJ2-2; 9 nucleotides match TRBD2. Germline V CDR1 and CDR2: SQVTM, ANQGSEA. The CDR3 extends over 14 amino acids. The V gene end was trimmed by 5 bases and the J gene end by 2 bases; junction bases not matched to a gene: 3. CDR3 bases: TGCAGCGTTTGGGGACTAGCCAACACCGGGGAGCTGTTTTTT. Residues: CSVWGLANTGELFF.

This clonotype was seen a few times. The gene calls are TRBV7-2 and TRBJ1-5, with 9 bases that match TRBD1. Looked up from germline, CDR1 is SGHTA and CDR2 is FQGNSA. This CDR3 has 13 amino acids. Germline trimming cut 8 bases from V and 5 bases from J; bases unmatched to any gene: 4. Here the CDR3 reads CASVRDRDQPQHF. The CDR3 DNA is TGTGCCAGCGTCCGGGACAGGGATCAGCCCCAGCATTTT.

The rearrangement links TRBV20-1 to TRBJ2-1; 12 bases line up with TRBD2. The length of the CDR3 is 17 residues. From germline, CDR1 is DFQATT and CDR2 SNEGSKA (reference sequence). After removal of 5 bases from V and 2 bases from J, the junction contained 10 bases not matched to a gene. The CDR3 here is CSAPKPLAGGPYNEQFF. DNA for the CDR3: TGCAGTGCTCCCAAGCCCCTAGCGGGAGGGCCCTACAATGAGCAGTTCTTC.

There are many counts of this clonotype. V usage is TRBV5-1 and J usage is TRBJ2-1; 8 nucleotides agree with TRBD1. The germline V gene has CDR1 SGHRS and CDR2 YFSETQ. J gave up 3 bases and V 4 bases, and 6 bases lay outside the gene matches. CDR3 length: 15 residues. The CDR3 DNA follows: TGCGCCAGCAGCCCAGAGGACAGGGACTACAATGAGCAGTTCTTC. Translation: CASSPEDRDYNEQFF. The full variable domain, rest sourced from reference TRBV5-1 and TRBJ2-1, is KAGVTQTPRYLIKTRGQQVTLSCSPISGHRSVSWYQQTPGQGLQFLFEYFSETQRNKGNFPGRFSGRQFSNSRSEMNVSTLELGDSALYLCASSPEDRDYNEQFFGPGTRLTVL.

V usage is TRBV7-8 and J usage is TRBJ1-5; D might be TRBD1 (5 bases). V lost 1 base, J lost 11 bases, and 15 bases lay in between. The CDR3 is 14 amino acids. Germline V gene data show CDR1 as SGHVS and CDR2 as FQNEAQ. The CDR3: CASSLGQGGMAQHF. The CDR3 DNA is TGTGCCAGCAGCTTAGGTCAGGGTGGGATGGCCCAGCATTTT.

There are a few counts of this clonotype. CDR3 amino acids: CASSLGRIPPLYNSPLHF. DNA for the CDR3: TGTGCCAGCAGTCTAGGAAGGATACCCCCTCTATATAATTCACCCCTCCACTTT. This chain uses TRBV12-3 or TRBV12-4 with TRBJ1-6; D is unresolved. Trimming removed 5 bases from V and 4 bases from J, with 21 bases in between. The CDR3 contains 18 residues.

This clonotype came up many times. The chain has TRBV11-2 and TRBJ2-1, with 7 nucleotides matching TRBD2. The CDR3 has 16 amino acids. The germline V gene has CDR1 SGHAT and CDR2 FQNNGV. V was clipped by 0 bases and J by 3 bases; unmatched bases: 5. CDR3 in amino acids: CASSLDWGGIYNEQFF. The CDR3, as DNA: TGTGCCAGCAGCTTAGATTGGGGAGGGATCTACAATGAGCAGTTCTTC.

The chain has TRBV20-1 and TRBJ2-3; 9 nucleotides match TRBD1. This CDR3 has 17 amino acids. CDR1 is DFQATT, CDR2 SNEGSKA, per germline (reference sequence). The junction had 9 bases not matched to a gene; V was cut back by 0 bases and J by 2 bases. The CDR3 is CSARDRLRDRVTDTQYF. The DNA of the CDR3 is TGCAGTGCTAGAGACCGACTACGGGACAGGGTCACAGATACGCAGTATTTT.

This clonotype was counted between two and nine times. The chain carries TRBV7-2 and TRBJ1-6, with D perhaps TRBD1 (5 bases). The CDR3 loop spans 14 amino acids. V lost 8 bases to trimming and J lost 9 bases, with 17 bases between them. From germline, CDR1 is SGHTA and CDR2 FQGNSA. CDR3 sequence (DNA): TGTGCCAGCGGACTTGGGGCCGCGGGTTCACCCCTCCACTTT. Its protein product is CASGLGAAGSPLHF.

Only a few counts were recorded for this clonotype. CDR3 DNA sequence: TGTGCCAGCAGTTACTCGACAGGGGTCAGGGGCACAGATACGCAGTATTTT. Encoded protein: CASSYSTGVRGTDTQYF. The chain employs TRBV6-5 and TRBJ2-3; TRBD1 matches at 8 bases. The CDR3 consists of 17 residues. The V gene end was trimmed by 0 bases and the J gene end by 1 base; junction bases not matched to a gene: 6. Germline V gene lookup returns CDR1 MNHEY and CDR2 SVGAGI.

This clonotype turned up a few times. The J gene is TRBJ2-2, the V gene TRBV29-1; D might be TRBD1 (5 bases). Trimming removed 5 bases from V and 6 bases from J, with 13 bases in between. The length of the CDR3 is 13 residues. Germline CDR1 SQVTM, CDR2 ANQGSEA. The chain's CDR3 is CSVLAQGAGELFF. The CDR3 nucleotides are TGCAGCGTTCTTGCGCAGGGCGCCGGGGAGCTGTTTTTT.

There are a few counts of this clonotype. This chain joins TRBV18 and TRBJ2-2; D is undetermined. The CDR3 consists of 15 residues. With 3 bases removed from V and 1 base from J, the gap between germline ends came to 9 bases. CDR1 is KGHSH, CDR2 LQKENI, per germline. In DNA form, the CDR3 reads TGTGCCAGCTCACCTTGGGCTGAGAACACCGGGGAGCTGTTTTTT. Translated: CASSPWAENTGELFF.

This clonotype was recorded a few times. The genes are TRBV20-1 and TRBJ2-3; D is possibly TRBD2 (5 bases). CDR3 length: 14 amino acids. Per germline, CDR1 DFQATT and CDR2 SNEGSKA (reference sequence). Trimming shortened V by 3 bases and J by 2 bases, and 12 bases separated the two germline ends. This chain's CDR3 is CSARVSGNTDTQYF. The CDR3 DNA sequence: TGCAGTGCTAGGGTTTCCGGGAACACAGATACGCAGTATTTT.

The chain couples TRBV27 to TRBJ2-7; 7 positions agree with TRBD1. This CDR3 spans 11 amino acids. V dropped 4 bases and J dropped 10; count of bases not matched to a gene: 4. The V gene's germline CDR1 is MNHEY and CDR2 SMNVEV (reference sequence). The CDR3 here is CASSSRGSQYF. The CDR3 coding sequence is TGTGCCAGCAGTTCCAGGGGGTCCCAGTACTTC.

This clonotype was detected ten times or more. A junction end diverges from the germline sequence, so it may reflect a read error. The J gene is TRBJ2-1, the V gene TRBV10-3; 9 bases are shared with TRBD2. CDR1 and CDR2 from the germline V gene are ENHRY and SYGVKD. The CDR3 has 13 amino acids. DNA of the CDR3: TGTGCCATCAGTGAGGCGGCTAGCGGGATATTGCTCTTC. This codes for CAISEAASGILLF.

This clonotype has just a few counts. The chain employs TRBV9 and TRBJ2-1; TRBD2 matches at 12 bases. Trimming at V came to 0 bases and at J to 6 bases, leaving 4 bases not matched to a gene. Germline-derived CDR1 and CDR2 are SGDLS and YYNGEE. The length of the CDR3 is 16 residues. The CDR3 sequence: CASSVGRLAGVNEQFF. Written as DNA, the CDR3 is TGTGCCAGCAGCGTAGGAAGACTAGCGGGAGTCAATGAGCAGTTCTTC.

V and J are TRBV20-1 and TRBJ2-7; 9 bases agree with TRBD1. CDR1 and CDR2 (germline): DFQATT, SNEGSKA (reference sequence). The CDR3 extends over 14 amino acids. V lost 6 bases, J lost 2 bases, and 8 bases stayed unmatched. This chain's CDR3 is CSATQGARAYEQYF. CDR3 nucleotides: TGCAGTGCCACACAGGGGGCTCGGGCCTACGAGCAGTACTTC.

The table lists this clonotype with a few counts. This chain connects TRBV5-1 to TRBJ2-1; TRBD2 matches 7 bases. Germline assignment: CDR1 SGHRS and CDR2 YFSETQ. The CDR3 has 14 amino acids. The J segment lost 6 bases and the V segment lost 5 bases, leaving 8 bases of the junction unmatched. This CDR3 is CASRWGRGFNEQFF. DNA for the CDR3: TGCGCCAGCAGATGGGGGAGGGGTTTCAATGAGCAGTTCTTC.

This clonotype was observed many times. CDR3 protein: CASSQERQGTYEQYF. CDR3 DNA sequence: TGCGCCAGCAGCCAAGAGCGACAGGGCACCTACGAGCAGTACTTC. This chain joins TRBV4-3 and TRBJ2-7, with 7 bases fitting TRBD1. Germline-derived CDR1 and CDR2 are LGHNA and YSLEER. V was clipped by 0 bases and J by 2 bases; unmatched bases: 4. The CDR3 has 15 amino acids.

Written as DNA, the CDR3 is TGTGCCACCGCCTTTCCGGACAGGGGGGGCACAGATACGCAGTATTTT. Protein sequence: CATAFPDRGGTDTQYF. The chain links TRBV2 to TRBJ2-3; 10 nucleotides align to TRBD1. Germline CDR1 and CDR2: SNHLY and FYNNEI. With V trimmed by 10 bases and J by 1 base, 11 bases remained unmatched. The CDR3 sequence is 16 residues long.

The CDR3 protein is CASSQEGSVQETQYF. As DNA, the CDR3 is TGCGCCAGCAGCCAAGAGGGGAGCGTTCAAGAGACCCAGTACTTC. This rearrangement joins TRBV4-3 to TRBJ2-5; perhaps TRBD2 as D (5 bases). CDR1 and CDR2 (germline): LGHNA, YSLEER. Deletions cut 0 bases from V and 2 bases from J, with 10 bases between. The CDR3 has 15 amino acids.

This clonotype was detected many times. CDR3 loop: CAISKGVNNSPLHF. In DNA form, the CDR3 reads TGTGCCATCAGCAAGGGGGTAAACAATTCACCCCTCCACTTT. This chain joins TRBV10-3 and TRBJ1-6, with a possible D match to TRBD1 (6 bases). Trimming pared 6 bases from V and 7 bases from J, leaving 13 bases between. CDR1 ENHRY and CDR2 SYGVKD come from the germline V gene. There are 14 residues in the CDR3.

This CDR3 is CASTVGLGKLFF. CDR3 bases: TGTGCCAGCACCGTGGGGTTGGGAAAACTGTTTTTT. This chain joins TRBV12-3 or TRBV12-4 and TRBJ1-4; D is unresolved. The CDR3 totals 12 residues. Trimming took 7 bases from V and 10 from J, leaving 13 bases between them.